What follows is one TCR beta chain and its context. In its sample, this clonotype was seen a few times. Its antigen is not yet known. A read error may account for a junction end that differs from germline. The donors were under 40 Caucasian individuals from Russia, aged roughly 6 to 95 years, who were systemically healthy. Approximately 9.7 milliliters of peripheral blood were drawn from each donor into EDTA-treated Vacutainer tubes. Ficoll-Paque density-gradient centrifugation was used to isolate PBMCs, with at least 6.5 million per sample. Trizol reagent was used to extract total RNA from the PBMCs, yielding at least 6 micrograms per sample. For every donor, flow cytometry on a PBMC aliquot measured the percentage of naive CD45RAhigh/CD27high T cells. The CDR3 runs 14 amino acids, cysteine and phenylalanine included. The CDR3 DNA has 42 bases and is translated from base 1. From the germline V gene, CDR1 is MNHEY and CDR2 is SVGEGT.

The library was obtained by 5' RACE. TCRdb lists the instrument as Illumina HiSeq 2500. A second PCR of roughly 6 to 11 cycles was run with a J-beta primer mix and a sample-barcoded 5' primer. A template-switch 5' adaptor carrying 12 random nucleotides introduced a unique molecular identifier onto each TCR beta cDNA molecule. At least 2.5 million CDR3-containing paired-end reads were obtained from each sample. The Mint cDNA synthesis kit, primed by a TRBC-specific oligonucleotide, was used to synthesize first-strand cDNA from all RNA. After uracil-DNA glycosylase treatment, a first 18-cycle PCR used universal primers M1SS and BC2_uni_R on all cDNA. The study's processing was this. For normalization, 1 million high-quality reads were randomly selected from each sample, with every read carrying a distinct molecular identifier. Instead of being binned into consensus sequences, reads with shared molecular identifiers were discarded. MiTCR, set to a Q25 quality threshold and the strictest error-elimination algorithm, was used for CDR3 identification, clonotype clustering and error correction. Lower-bound total TCR beta diversity was estimated with a nonparametric unseen species model using Euler transformation. TCRdb took the public reads, trimmed them with fastp at Q25, ran MiXCR for clone calling and kept in-frame beta chains. Identical CDR3 proteins give one entry, which carries the most common genes and DNA. TCRdb's processing, not the study's, gives the V and J calls here. The sample table records approximately 600,000 distinct CDR3 sequences; about 54% of these occur just once. About two fifths of the sample goes to the ten largest clones.

This entry belongs to a study of blood T cells in healthy people across ages (dated by TCRdb to about 2015). About the investigation overall: In model experiments, template switching captured roughly one uniquely barcoded TCR beta cDNA molecule for every two T cells. Using the same blood draw, the study looked at two additional independent replicas of 1 million unique cDNA reads for two donors, one aged 18 to 30 and the other aged 80 or older. Donors were grouped into four age groups: young (average roughly 16 years), middle-aged (roughly 37), aged (around 66) and long-lived (about 82). Age-related changes in TCR beta repertoire diversity were measured in the study by deep sequencing normalized with unique cDNA molecular identifiers. To avoid experimental bias, donors of different ages were spread randomly across the sequencing lanes.

General findings and caveats noted by the study authors: Since profiling was done on bulk unsorted PBMCs, naive and antigen-experienced compartments could not be conclusively compared. There was a strong correlation between observed TCR beta diversity and the percentage of naive T cells measured by flow cytometry. Estimates of total diversity based on one million sequenced T cells were regarded as lower bounds and as underestimates. The CMV infection status of donors was not known, potentially confounding age-related changes in expanded clonotypes. As age increased, observed TCR beta diversity per million T cells dropped in a roughly linear way, and a significant reduction was already evident by age 40. Compared with the aged group, the long-lived group had more naive CD4+ T cells, fewer expanded clones and increased TCR diversity, a pattern suggesting age selection.

The chain joins TRBV6-2 or TRBV6-3 to TRBJ2-7; 7 bases in the middle match TRBD1. The sequence came from a man aged 55 to 69 in good health. The sequenced sample consisted of blood. The CDR3 region reads CASSNSGTAYEQYF. In nucleotide form, the sequence is TGTGCCAGCAGTAACTCCGGGACAGCCTACGAGCAGTACTTC.